This T cell receptor beta chain was identified in a study of shared clonotypes between healthy human individuals. Study conclusions and caveats: The small donor group covered limited genetic and exposure diversity. The study found lower generation probabilities in non-shared clonotypes than in those shared by all four donors.

This clone was recorded once. Its antigen is still unknown. Germline CDR1 reads SGHAT; CDR2 reads FQNNGV. This CDR3 is 15 amino acids long. Trimming shortened V by 6 bases and J by 4 bases, and 16 bases separated the two germline ends. The data were produced by immunoSEQ multiplex PCR, yet TCRdb's version contains in-frame clones alone and is incomplete. The table records millions of clones, more than 80% of them present only once. This chain joins TRBV11-2 and TRBJ2-1; D perhaps matches TRBD1 (7 bases). The sequence came from a young man in good health. Material: naive CD4+ T cells sorted from blood. Subset reported: CD45RA+ positively selected. The CDR3 loop reads CASRAGTVPYNEQFF. The CDR3 DNA is TGTGCCAGCAGGGCGGGGACAGTACCATACAATGAGCAGTTCTTC.